This TCR beta chain was observed in a study of response to subunit inactivated influenza vaccine. Study-wide results and limits: New T cells are recruited in small numbers by each seasonal influenza vaccination, according to the authors' suggestion.

This clonotype was seen only a few times. The antigen is unknown. MiXCR was run by TCRdb on the RT-PCR reads, yielding one entry per CDR3 protein. The repertoire consists of about 800,000 distinct CDR3 sequences, with 21% occurring once and the leading ten covering roughly 10%. The V and J ends lost 6 bases and 0 bases, in that order; junction bases with no gene match: 9. The CDR3 runs 17 residues. CDR1 and CDR2 (germline): MNHEY, SVGEGT. Specimen: PBMCs from blood, collected 4 to 6 days after vaccination. The TCR sequence derives from a man aged 45-65 years who received an inactivated influenza vaccine. The rearrangement uses TRBV6-2 or TRBV6-3 and TRBJ2-3, with 10 bases lining up with TRBD2. The chain's CDR3 is CASRRLAGRSSTDTQYF. The CDR3 region has the DNA TGTGCCAGCAGACGACTAGCGGGTCGATCTAGCACAGATACGCAGTATTTT.